Given below is one T cell receptor beta chain in context. Trimming took 3 bases from V and 5 from J, leaving 10 bases between them. The germline V gene has CDR1 MDHEN and CDR2 SYDVKM. CDR3 length: 13 residues. The record originates from a study of T cells in Graves' hyperthyroidism and ophthalmopathy. Over 18 months, lack of ophthalmopathy progression marked Graves' hyperthyroidism as stable. Criteria for exclusion of patients were uncontrolled infection, other autoimmune disease, pregnancy or lactation. The investigators amplified TCR beta CDR3 regions from RNA transcripts. Primed by the HTBI set, a first-round RT-PCR was run on the TCR CDR3. TCRdb itself ran the multiplex PCR reads through MiXCR, one entry per CDR3 protein. This sample has about 710,000 distinct CDR3 sequences; around 15% occur once, and the top ten carry approximately 8.4%.

The receptor was derived from a young man with Graves' hyperthyroidism. The J gene is TRBJ2-5, the V gene TRBV28; D gene unclear. Sequenced: blood. CDR3 in amino acids: CASSFSHGETQYF. The CDR3 DNA reads TGTGCCAGCAGTTTCAGCCACGGGGAGACCCAGTACTTC.